This note documents a single T cell receptor (beta chain) sequence. Its antigen is undetermined. Deletions cut 2 bases from V and 0 bases from J, with 9 bases between. The CDR3 sequence is 15 residues long. Germline assignment: CDR1 MRHNA and CDR2 SNTAGT. This PCR relied on a set of 60 Vbeta primers and 13 Jbeta primers. Clones were read by immunoSEQ multiplex PCR, and TCRdb kept only the in-frame ones, dropping some. The sample consists of approximately 160,000 clones, 75% to 90% of them appearing once. These data come from a study of cytomegalovirus exposure and HLA in healthy donors. On the study more broadly: Samples from HLA-typed donors yielded about 80 million unique TCRs in an early data release.

Study conclusions and caveats: Several top significant clusters appeared, in a later analysis, to be linked to common viral pathogens. The records held CMV serostatus as the only immune exposure information.

Input material: PBMCs. This clonotype originated in a human donor in good health. The chain links TRBV6-4 to TRBJ2-3, with TRBD2 as a possible D gene (5 bases). The CDR3 DNA follows: TGTGCCAGCAGTGACGGAGGTTTAAGCACAGATACGCAGTATTTT. Translating gives CASSDGGLSTDTQYF.